This T cell receptor beta chain was identified in a study of cytomegalovirus exposure and HLA in healthy donors. General study findings and limits: Rare TCR sequences dominated, though some public TCRs recurred in many donors. Published work reported that the classifier diagnosed cytomegalovirus status with high specificity and sensitivity.

Looked up from germline, CDR1 is LNHDA and CDR2 is SQIVND (reference sequence). There are 15 residues in the CDR3. V dropped 7 bases and J dropped 3; count of bases not matched to a gene: 8. It was with 60 Vbeta and 13 Jbeta primers that the PCR ran. Method: immunoSEQ multiplex PCR; TCRdb's copy keeps in-frame clones and lacks some. The data contain roughly 160,000 clones, roughly 77% of them singletons. Remarks on this clone: Its target is not known.

This clonotype was sampled from a woman aged 40 to 50 in good health and CMV-seropositive. The rearrangement uses TRBV19 and TRBJ2-3; 9 bases map to TRBD2. The source material was PBMCs. CDR3 protein: CASKGGRAGTDTQYF. The DNA of the CDR3 is TGTGCCAGTAAAGGCGGGAGGGCTGGAACAGATACGCAGTATTTT.